This T cell receptor beta chain was recorded in a study of T-cell reconstitution after alpha-beta-depleted transplantation in children. Findings and caveats of the study: Two months or so post-transplant, alpha-beta T cells reportedly derived from several hundred expanded graft clones. T-cell counts and diversity were attributed mostly to newly produced T cells one year after transplant.

Unique molecular identifiers were used in preparing the TCRbeta library. MiXCR, applied by TCRdb to the PCR reads, yields one record per CDR3 protein. Here the sample spans about 460,000 distinct CDR3 sequences, roughly 10% being singletons. This clonotype was detected many times. The antigen is undetermined. Trimming removed 4 bases at V and 4 bases at J, with 10 bases between. The CDR3 is 13 amino acids. Germline V gene lookup returns CDR1 ENHRY and CDR2 SYGVKD. The rearrangement uses TRBV10-3 and TRBJ1-1; D gene uncertain. Source: PBMCs, taken before TCRalphabeta/CD19-depleted stem cell transplant. The clonotype originates from a child aged 2 to 15 with inherited bone marrow failure, due to receive a stem cell transplant. The CDR3 DNA sequence: TGTGCCATCAGTGGTCCCGGTGGCACTGAAGCTTTCTTT. As protein: CAISGPGGTEAFF.